This TCR beta chain was sequenced for a study of blood T cell repertoires in COVID-19. For the study at large: The United States, Italy and Spain supplied acute and convalescent COVID-19 samples. The cDNA or gDNA used as material had been derived from T cells, B-cell-depleted T cells, or PBMCs.

How the authors handled the data: Nucleated cell counts were estimated from reference gene primer amplification. Repertoires were generated with immunoSEQ multiplex PCR, while TCRdb's copy carries only in-frame clones and drops some. V and J calls plus clone size are reproduced from that table; the DNA served to infer D and trimming. Of around 180,000 clones listed, roughly 78% were seen once; the top ten hold approximately 7%. The CDR3 has 12 amino acids. Trimming shortened V by 2 bases and J by 8 bases, and 9 bases separated the two germline ends. In germline, CDR1 is SGHVS, CDR2 FQNEAQ. This sequence originates from a man in his 70s with active or convalescent COVID-19. Sequenced input: peripheral blood. The V call is TRBV7-8, the J call TRBJ1-1; D not certain. This CDR3 is CASSLLGSEAFF. As DNA, the CDR3 is TGTGCCAGCAGCTTACTCGGTTCGGAAGCTTTCTTT.